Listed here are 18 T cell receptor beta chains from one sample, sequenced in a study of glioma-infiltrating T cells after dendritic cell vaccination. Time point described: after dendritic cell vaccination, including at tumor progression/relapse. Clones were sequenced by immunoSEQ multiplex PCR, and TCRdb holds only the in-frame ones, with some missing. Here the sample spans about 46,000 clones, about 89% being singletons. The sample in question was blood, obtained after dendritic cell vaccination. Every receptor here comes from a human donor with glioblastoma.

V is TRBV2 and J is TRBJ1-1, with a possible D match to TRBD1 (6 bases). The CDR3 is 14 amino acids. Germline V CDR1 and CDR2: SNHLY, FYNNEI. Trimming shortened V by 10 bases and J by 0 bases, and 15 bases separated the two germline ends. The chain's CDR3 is CAMPGVGMNTEAFF. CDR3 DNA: TGTGCCATGCCAGGGGTGGGGATGAACACTGAAGCTTTCTTT.

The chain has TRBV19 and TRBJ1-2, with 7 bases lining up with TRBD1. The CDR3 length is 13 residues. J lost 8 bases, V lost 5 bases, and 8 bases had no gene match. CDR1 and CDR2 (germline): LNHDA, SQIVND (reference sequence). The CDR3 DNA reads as TGTGCCAGTAGTCCACAGGGGCATTGGGGCTACACCTTC. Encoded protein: CASSPQGHWGYTF.

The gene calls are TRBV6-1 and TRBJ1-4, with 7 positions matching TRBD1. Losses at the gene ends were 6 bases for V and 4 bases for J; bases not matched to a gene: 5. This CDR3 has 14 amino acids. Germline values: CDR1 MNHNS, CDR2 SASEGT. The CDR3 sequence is CASRATGFNEKLFF. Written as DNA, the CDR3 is TGTGCCAGCAGGGCGACAGGGTTTAATGAAAAACTGTTTTTT.

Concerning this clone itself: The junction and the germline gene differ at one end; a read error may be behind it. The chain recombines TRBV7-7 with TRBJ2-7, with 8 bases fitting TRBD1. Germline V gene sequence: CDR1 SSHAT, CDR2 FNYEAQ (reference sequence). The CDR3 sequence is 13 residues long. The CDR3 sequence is CASSRTGGHEQYF. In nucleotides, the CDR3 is TGTGCTAGCAGCAGAACAGGGGGACACGAGCAGTACTTC.

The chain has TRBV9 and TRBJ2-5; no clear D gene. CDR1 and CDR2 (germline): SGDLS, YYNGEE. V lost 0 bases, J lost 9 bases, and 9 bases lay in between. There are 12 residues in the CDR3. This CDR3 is CASSVGASPQYF. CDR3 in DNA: TGTGCCAGCAGCGTAGGGGCCTCGCCCCAGTACTTC. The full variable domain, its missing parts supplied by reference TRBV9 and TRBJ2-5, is DSGVTQTPKHLITATGQRVTLRCSPRSGDLSVYWYQQSLDQGLQFLIQYYNGEERAKGNILERFSAQQFPDLHSELNLSSLELGDSALYFCASSVGASPQYFGPGTRLLVL.

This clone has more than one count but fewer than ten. The CDR3 protein is CSVDQGFTEAFF. As DNA, the CDR3 is TGCAGCGTTGATCAGGGTTTCACTGAAGCTTTCTTT. This chain connects TRBV29-1 to TRBJ1-1; maybe TRBD1 (5 bases). Germline V gene sequence: CDR1 SQVTM, CDR2 ANQGSEA. The CDR3 sequence is 12 residues long. Trimming left V 3 bases short and J 4 bases short, with 9 bases between.

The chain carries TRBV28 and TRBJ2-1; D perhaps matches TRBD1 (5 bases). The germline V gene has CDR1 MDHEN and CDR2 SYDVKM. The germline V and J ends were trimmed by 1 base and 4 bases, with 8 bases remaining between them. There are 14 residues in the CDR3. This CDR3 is CASSLLAGYNEQFF. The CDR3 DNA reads TGTGCCAGCAGTTTATTAGCAGGGTACAATGAGCAGTTCTTC. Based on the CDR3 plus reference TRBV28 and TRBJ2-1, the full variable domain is DVKVTQSSRYLVKRTGEKVFLECVQDMDHENMFWYRQDPGLGLRLIYFSYDVKMKEKGDIPEGYSVSREKKERFSLILESASTNQTSMYLCASSLLAGYNEQFFGPGTRLTVL.

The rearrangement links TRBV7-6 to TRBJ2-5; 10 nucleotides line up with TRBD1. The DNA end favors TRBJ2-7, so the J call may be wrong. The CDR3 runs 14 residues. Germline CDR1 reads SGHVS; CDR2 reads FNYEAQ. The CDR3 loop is CASSQPGQGYEQYF. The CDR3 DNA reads TGTGCCAGCAGCCAGCCGGGACAGGGGTACGAGCAGTACTTC.

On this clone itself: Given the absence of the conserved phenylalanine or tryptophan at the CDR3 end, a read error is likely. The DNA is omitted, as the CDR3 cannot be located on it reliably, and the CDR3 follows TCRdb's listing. The CDR3 protein is CASSWLGLAGAE. This chain links TRBV11-3 with TRBJ2-7; the table's D call TRBD2 went unverified against the DNA. Germline V gives CDR1 SGHNT, CDR2 YENEEA. Ends included, the CDR3 has 12 residues.

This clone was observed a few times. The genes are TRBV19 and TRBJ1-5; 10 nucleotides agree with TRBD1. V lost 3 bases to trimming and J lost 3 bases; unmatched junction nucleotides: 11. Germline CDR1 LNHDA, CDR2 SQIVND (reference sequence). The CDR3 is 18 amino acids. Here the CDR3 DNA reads TGTGCCAGTAGTATTCGACTGACAGGGGGCGGATTCAATCAGCCCCAGCATTTT. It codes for CASSIRLTGGGFNQPQHF.

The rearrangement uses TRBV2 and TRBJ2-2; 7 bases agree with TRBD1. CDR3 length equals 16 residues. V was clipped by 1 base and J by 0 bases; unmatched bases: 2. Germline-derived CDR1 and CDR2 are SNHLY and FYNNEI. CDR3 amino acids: CASSEVQGANTGELFF. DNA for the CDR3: TGTGCCAGCAGTGAAGTCCAGGGGGCGAACACCGGGGAGCTGTTTTTT.

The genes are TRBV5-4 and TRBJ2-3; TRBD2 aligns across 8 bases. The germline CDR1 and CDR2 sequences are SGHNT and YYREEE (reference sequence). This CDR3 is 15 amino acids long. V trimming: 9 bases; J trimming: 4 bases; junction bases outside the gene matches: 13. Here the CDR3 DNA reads TGTGCCACCCGAACGGGCGGCGGGAGGTCAGATACGCAGTATTTT. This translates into CATRTGGGRSDTQYF. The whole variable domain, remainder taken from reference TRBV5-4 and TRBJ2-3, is ETGVTQSPTHLIKTRGQQVTLRCSSQSGHNTVSWYQQALGQGPQFIFQYYREEENGRGNFPPRFSGLQFPNYSSELNVNALELDDSALYLCATRTGGGRSDTQYFGPGTRLTVL.

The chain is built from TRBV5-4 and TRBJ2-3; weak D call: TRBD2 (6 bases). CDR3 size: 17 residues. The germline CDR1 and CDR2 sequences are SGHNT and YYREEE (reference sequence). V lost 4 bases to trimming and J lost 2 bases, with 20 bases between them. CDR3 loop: CASSTPGAGTDTDTQYF. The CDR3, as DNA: TGTGCCAGCAGCACCCCTGGGGCAGGGACTGACACAGATACGCAGTATTTT.

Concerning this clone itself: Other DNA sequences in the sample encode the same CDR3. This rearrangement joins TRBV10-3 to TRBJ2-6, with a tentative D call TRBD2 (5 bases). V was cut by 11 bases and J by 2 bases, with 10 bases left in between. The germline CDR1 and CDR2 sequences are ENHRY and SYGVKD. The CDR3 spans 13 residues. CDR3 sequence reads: CAAAGAGANVLTF. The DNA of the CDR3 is TGTGCCGCCGCCGGGGCTGGGGCCAACGTCCTGACTTTC.

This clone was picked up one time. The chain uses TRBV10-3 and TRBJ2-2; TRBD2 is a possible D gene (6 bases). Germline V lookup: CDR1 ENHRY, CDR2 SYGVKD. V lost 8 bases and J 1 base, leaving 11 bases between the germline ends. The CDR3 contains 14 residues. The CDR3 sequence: CAIAGTQNTGELFF. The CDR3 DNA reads TGTGCCATCGCCGGGACTCAGAACACCGGGGAGCTGTTTTTT.

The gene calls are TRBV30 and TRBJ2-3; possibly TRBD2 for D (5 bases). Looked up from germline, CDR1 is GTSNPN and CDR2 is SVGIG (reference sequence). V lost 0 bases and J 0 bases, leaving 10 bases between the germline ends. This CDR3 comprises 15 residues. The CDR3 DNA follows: TGTGCCTGGAGTGTAGGACTGCCCAGCACAGATACGCAGTATTTT. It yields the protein CAWSVGLPSTDTQYF. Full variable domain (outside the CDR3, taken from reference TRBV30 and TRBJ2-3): SQTIHQWPATLVQPVGSPLSLECTVEGTSNPNLYWYRQAAGRGLQLLFYSVGIGQISSEVPQNLSASRPQDRQFILSSKKLLLSDSGFYLCAWSVGLPSTDTQYFGPGTRLTVL.

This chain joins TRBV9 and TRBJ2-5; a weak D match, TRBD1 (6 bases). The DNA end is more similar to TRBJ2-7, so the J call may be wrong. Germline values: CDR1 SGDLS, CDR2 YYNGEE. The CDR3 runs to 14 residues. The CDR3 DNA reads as TGTGCCAGCAGCGTTGGACAGTCAGCCTACGAGCAGTACTTC. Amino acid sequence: CASSVGQSAYEQYF.

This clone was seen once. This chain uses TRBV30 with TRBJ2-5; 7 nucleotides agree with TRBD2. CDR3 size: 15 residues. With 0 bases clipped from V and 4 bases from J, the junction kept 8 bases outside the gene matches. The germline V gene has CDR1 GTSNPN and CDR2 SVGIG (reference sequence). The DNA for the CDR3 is TGTGCCTGGAGTGTAAGGGGCGGGAGAGCAGAGACCCAGTACTTC. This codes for CAWSVRGGRAETQYF.